This paragraph covers one T cell receptor beta chain sequence. From germline, CDR1 is LGHDT and CDR2 YNNKEL (reference sequence). Trimming removed 5 bases from V and 1 base from J; junction bases left unmatched: 6. The CDR3 contains 16 residues. This record belongs to a study of blood T cell repertoires in COVID-19. Overall study: Samples came from the United States, Italy and Spain, spanning acute and convalescent COVID-19.

Per the study methods: From reference gene primer amplification, estimates of nucleated cell counts were derived. The table came from immunoSEQ multiplex PCR; TCRdb's copy has only in-frame clones and leaves some out. V, J and clone size are those of that table, while D and trimming were read from the DNA. The sample carries fewer than 110,000 clones, roughly 87% recorded once. Sequencing used peripheral blood. The chain carries TRBV3-1 (or the pseudogene TRBV3-2) and TRBJ1-3; 9 nucleotides match TRBD1. The source is a human donor in a cohort sampled during active COVID-19. The CDR3 DNA sequence: TGTGCCAGCAGCTCCCGGGACAGGGTATCTGGAAACACCATATATTTT. Translated, it gives CASSSRDRVSGNTIYF.